The 28 T cell receptor beta chains reported below all come from one sample, sequenced in a study of response to subunit inactivated influenza vaccine. TCRdb reprocessed the RT-PCR reads with MiXCR, giving one entry per CDR3 protein. The sample includes about 570,000 distinct CDR3 sequences, around 11% of them seen just once. This same sample was also taken into another study, of T cells expressing NK-cell markers. This second study says: The authors generated TCR beta cDNA through 5'RACE template switching with UMIs.

The sequencing used PBMCs from blood, collected on the day of vaccination. The receptors stem from a man aged 50 or older who received an inactivated influenza vaccine.

The chain links TRBV11-1 to TRBJ2-1; 11 nucleotides match TRBD2. This CDR3 contains 15 residues. V dropped 5 bases and J dropped 9; count of bases not matched to a gene: 9. CDR1 is SGHAT, CDR2 FQDESV, per germline (reference sequence). The chain's CDR3 is CASSHRTSGWGEQFF. DNA of the CDR3: TGTGCCAGCAGCCACCGGACTAGCGGGTGGGGTGAGCAGTTCTTC.

The chain links TRBV7-2 to TRBJ2-5, with TRBD2 identical over 11 bases. After removal of 5 bases from V and 5 bases from J, the junction contained 13 bases not matched to a gene. CDR3 length equals 17 residues. CDR1 is SGHTA and CDR2 is FQGNSA in the germline V gene. In nucleotides, the CDR3 is TGTGCCAGCAGCCCTCGACACGTAGCGGGGGGGCATGAGACCCAGTACTTC. It codes for CASSPRHVAGGHETQYF. Using reference TRBV7-2 and TRBJ2-5 for the parts outside the CDR3, the full variable domain is GAGVSQSPSNKVTEKGKDVELRCDPISGHTALYWYRQSLGQGLEFLIYFQGNSAPDKSGLPSDRFSAERTGGSVSTLTIQRTQQEDSAVYLCASSPRHVAGGHETQYFGPGTRLLVL.

This chain joins TRBV14 and TRBJ1-2, with D perhaps matching TRBD1 (5 bases). In germline, CDR1 is SGHDN, CDR2 FVKESK. The V end was cut by 2 bases, the J end by 5 bases, with 12 bases between. The CDR3 contains 14 residues. In DNA form, the CDR3 reads TGTGCCAGCAGCCAATATCGGAAGGGGTATGGCTACACCTTC. Its translation: CASSQYRKGYGYTF.

In its sample, this clonotype was seen a few times. This chain connects TRBV6-2 or TRBV6-3 to TRBJ2-2, with D tentatively TRBD2 (5 bases). Germline lookup yields CDR1 MNHEY and CDR2 SVGEGT. Trimming cost V 6 bases and J 5 bases, with 16 bases left between them. The CDR3 contains 15 residues. This CDR3 is CASRSMAGVTGELFF. CDR3 in DNA: TGTGCCAGCAGATCGATGGCGGGTGTGACCGGGGAGCTGTTTTTT.

This clonotype was observed a few times. The chain couples TRBV7-2 to TRBJ2-7; D not certain. Germline-derived CDR1 and CDR2 are SGHTA and FQGNSA. The CDR3 has 14 amino acids. Between the trimmed V and J ends, which lost 5 bases and 0 bases, there was a span of 11 bases. The CDR3 loop reads CASSVRYSSYEQYF. CDR3 DNA: TGTGCCAGCAGCGTCAGGTATAGCTCCTACGAGCAGTACTTC. The variable domain in full, completed from reference TRBV7-2 and TRBJ2-7, reads GAGVSQSPSNKVTEKGKDVELRCDPISGHTALYWYRQSLGQGLEFLIYFQGNSAPDKSGLPSDRFSAERTGGSVSTLTIQRTQQEDSAVYLCASSVRYSSYEQYFGPGTRLTVT.

The chain uses TRBV20-1 and TRBJ2-7, with a possible D match to TRBD2 (5 bases). The CDR3 has 13 amino acids. Deletions cut 4 bases from V and 2 bases from J, with 12 bases between. CDR1 and CDR2 from the germline V gene are DFQATT and SNEGSKA (reference sequence). CDR3 nucleotide sequence: TGCAGTGCTACCCTCGCGGGTGCCTACGAGCAGTACTTC. Encoded protein: CSATLAGAYEQYF.

This clonotype was seen at least ten times. Germline and junction disagree at one end, which may indicate a read error. The genes are TRBV11-2 and TRBJ2-1, with unresolved D. This CDR3 comprises 11 residues. Per germline, CDR1 SGHAT and CDR2 FQNNGV. The chain's CDR3 is CASSSFNEQFF. In nucleotides, the CDR3 is TGTGCCAGCAGCTCCTTCAATGAGCAGTTCTTC. The whole variable domain, remainder taken from reference TRBV11-2 and TRBJ2-1, is EAGVAQSPRYKIIEKRQSVAFWCNPISGHATLYWYQQILGQGPKLLIQFQNNGVVDDSQLPKDRFSAERLKGVDSTLKIQPAKLEDSAVYLCASSSFNEQFFGPGTRLTVL.

This clonotype was detected many times. The chain is built from TRBV11-2 and TRBJ2-7, with TRBD1 matching 8 bases. The V gene end was trimmed by 5 bases and the J gene end by 1 base; junction bases not matched to a gene: 7. Germline CDR1 and CDR2: SGHAT and FQNNGV. The CDR3 is made up of 15 amino acids. Here the CDR3 DNA reads TGTGCCAGCAGCCCGAACAGGGGGTATTCCTACGAGCAGTACTTC. Translation gives CASSPNRGYSYEQYF.

In its sample, this clonotype was seen many times. This chain connects TRBV12-3 or TRBV12-4 to TRBJ2-7; 11 bases fit TRBD1. V lost 5 bases, J lost 6 bases, and 9 bases stayed unmatched. The CDR3 extends over 15 amino acids. This chain's CDR3 is CASSPTHGTGGEQYF. CDR3 in DNA: TGTGCCAGCAGTCCGACCCACGGGACAGGGGGCGAGCAGTACTTC.

There are a few counts of this clonotype. This rearrangement joins TRBV27 to TRBJ1-6, with D unclear. The CDR3 sequence is 12 residues long. V was cut by 2 bases and J by 9 bases, with 5 bases left in between. Per the germline V gene, CDR1 is MNHEY and CDR2 is SMNVEV (reference sequence). CDR3 protein: CASSLVGSPLHF. The CDR3 nucleotides are TGTGCCAGCAGTTTAGTAGGTTCACCCCTCCACTTT.

This clonotype was detected a few times. V is TRBV9 and J is TRBJ2-7; 10 positions match TRBD2. This CDR3 has 15 amino acids. Trimming cost V 3 bases and J 5 bases; bases outside gene matches: 8. Germline values: CDR1 SGDLS, CDR2 YYNGEE. This chain's CDR3 is CASSASGRATNEQYF. DNA for the CDR3: TGTGCCAGCAGCGCCAGCGGGAGGGCCACCAACGAGCAGTACTTC.

The rearrangement uses TRBV9 and TRBJ2-7; D tentatively reads TRBD1 or TRBD2 (5 bases each). V lost 3 bases to trimming and J lost 2 bases, with 15 bases between them. This CDR3 contains 15 residues. Germline V gene data show CDR1 as SGDLS and CDR2 as YYNGEE. CDR3 sequence: CASSADFRGPYEQYF. CDR3 bases: TGTGCCAGCAGCGCAGACTTCCGGGGCCCCTACGAGCAGTACTTC.

This clonotype showed up many times. The rearrangement uses TRBV4-1 and TRBJ2-3; perhaps TRBD2 as D (6 bases). Germline V CDR1 and CDR2: MGHRA, YSYEKL. V was clipped by 1 base and J by 1 base, with 6 bases between them. The CDR3 has 14 amino acids. The CDR3 loop is CASSQAGGTDTQYF. The CDR3, as DNA: TGCGCCAGCAGCCAAGCGGGGGGCACAGATACGCAGTATTTT.

This clonotype was seen more than once but under ten times. The chain is built from TRBV4-3 and TRBJ2-5; 7 positions agree with TRBD2. CDR3 length: 16 residues. V lost 0 bases to trimming and J lost 1 base; unmatched junction nucleotides: 5. Germline CDR1 and CDR2: LGHNA and YSLEER. The DNA of the CDR3 is TGCGCCAGCAGCCAAGATTACCGCGGGGGCCAAGAGACCCAGTACTTC. Encoded protein: CASSQDYRGGQETQYF.

This chain connects TRBV7-2 to TRBJ1-6; D not resolved. V was trimmed by 3 bases and J by 8 bases, leaving 5 bases between them. There are 12 residues in the CDR3. Germline CDR1 is SGHTA and CDR2 is FQGNSA. The CDR3 coding sequence is TGTGCCAGCAGCTTCGGGGATTCACCCCTCCACTTT. Its translation: CASSFGDSPLHF. Combining the CDR3 with reference TRBV7-2 and TRBJ1-6 gives the whole variable domain GAGVSQSPSNKVTEKGKDVELRCDPISGHTALYWYRQSLGQGLEFLIYFQGNSAPDKSGLPSDRFSAERTGGSVSTLTIQRTQQEDSAVYLCASSFGDSPLHFGNGTRLTVT.

This chain connects TRBV11-1 to TRBJ2-2, with TRBD2 matching 11 bases. With 2 bases clipped from V and 6 bases from J, the junction kept 17 bases outside the gene matches. The CDR3 consists of 20 residues. Germline lookup yields CDR1 SGHAT and CDR2 FQDESV (reference sequence). The CDR3 spells CASSLKGTLAGARISGELFF. In nucleotides, the CDR3 is TGTGCCAGCAGCTTAAAGGGGACACTAGCGGGAGCTCGTATTTCCGGGGAGCTGTTTTTT.

The rearrangement links TRBV5-5 to TRBJ1-1, with D possibly being TRBD1 (5 bases). Germline lookup yields CDR1 SGHKS and CDR2 YYEKEE (reference sequence). This CDR3 comprises 17 residues. Trimming cost V 1 base and J 1 base, with 17 bases left between them. The CDR3 coding sequence is TGTGCCAGCAGCTTGACCCCAACAGTGAGGGGGAACACTGAAGCTTTCTTT. It yields the protein CASSLTPTVRGNTEAFF.

This clonotype was counted many times. The chain is built from TRBV3-1 and TRBJ1-5; D is uncertain. The CDR3 has 14 residues. V dropped 3 bases and J dropped 0 bases, with 6 bases sitting between them. Looked up from germline, CDR1 is LGHDT and CDR2 is YNNKEL (reference sequence). The chain's CDR3 is CASSQLYSNQPQHF. CDR3 nucleotide sequence: TGTGCCAGCAGCCAGCTTTATAGCAATCAGCCCCAGCATTTT.

The chain carries TRBV7-9 and TRBJ1-4, with D possibly TRBD1 on 5 matching bases. Deletions cut 5 bases from V and 4 bases from J, with 17 bases between. In germline, CDR1 is SEHNR, CDR2 FQNEAQ (reference sequence). The CDR3 covers 16 residues. CDR3 coding DNA: TGTGCCAGCAGCATTAACCGGGGGTCGGTTAATGAAAAACTGTTTTTT. Amino acids: CASSINRGSVNEKLFF.

This clonotype was counted only a few times. The rearrangement joins TRBV5-1 to TRBJ1-3; D not resolved. In germline, CDR1 is SGHRS, CDR2 YFSETQ. This CDR3 spans 15 amino acids. V was pared by 0 bases and J by 7 bases, with 14 bases between. CDR3 sequence reads: CASSLDAARLNTIYF. In DNA form, the CDR3 reads TGCGCCAGCAGCTTGGATGCGGCGCGGTTGAACACCATATATTTT.

This clonotype appeared a few times. This rearrangement joins TRBV12-3 or TRBV12-4 to TRBJ2-1; perhaps D is TRBD1 or TRBD2 (5 bases each). Trimming pared 3 bases from V and 0 bases from J, leaving 12 bases between. The CDR3 extends over 16 amino acids. This CDR3 is CASSLGTPSSYNEQFF. The CDR3 region has the DNA TGTGCCAGCAGTTTGGGGACCCCGAGCTCCTACAATGAGCAGTTCTTC.

This clonotype occurred a few times. V is TRBV10-3 and J is TRBJ2-2, with a weak D call TRBD2 (5 bases). The CDR3 covers 16 residues. Trimming stripped 5 bases from V and 4 bases from J, with 17 bases between. Germline V lookup: CDR1 ENHRY, CDR2 SYGVKD. CDR3 nucleotides: TGTGCCATCAGTTGGGGTTTGGGGAGAATCACCGGGGAGCTGTTTTTT. Amino acid sequence: CAISWGLGRITGELFF.

The chain couples TRBV12-3 or TRBV12-4 to TRBJ2-5, with TRBD2 matching over 14 bases. This CDR3 has 17 amino acids. The trim removed 1 base at V and 5 bases at J, leaving 6 bases unmatched. The CDR3 protein is CASSLETSGGAMETQYF. The CDR3 DNA sequence: TGTGCCAGCAGTTTAGAGACTAGCGGGGGGGCGATGGAGACCCAGTACTTC.

This clonotype was seen more than once but under ten times. The chain combines TRBV4-3 with TRBJ2-1; 7 bases line up with TRBD1. The trim removed 4 bases at V and 9 bases at J, leaving 21 bases unmatched. This CDR3 is built from 18 residues. From germline, CDR1 is LGHNA and CDR2 YSLEER. The CDR3 sequence is CASSPRFKTMQGVGEQFF. The CDR3 DNA reads as TGCGCCAGCAGCCCGAGATTCAAAACTATGCAGGGGGTCGGTGAGCAGTTCTTC.

The chain joins TRBV27 to TRBJ2-7; 7 nucleotides line up with TRBD1. V gave up 6 bases and J gave up 4 bases; unmatched junction bases: 9. The germline CDR1 and CDR2 sequences are MNHEY and SMNVEV (reference sequence). The CDR3 has 14 residues. The CDR3 region has the DNA TGTGCCAGCAGCACCCGGACAGGCTCTTACGAGCAGTACTTC. It is translated as CASSTRTGSYEQYF.

With regard to this clonotype: Relative to the germline gene, one junction end is altered; a read error may explain this. The chain combines TRBV18 with TRBJ2-3; D uncertain. The length of the CDR3 is 13 residues. CDR1 is KGHSH and CDR2 is LQKENI in the germline V gene. As DNA, the CDR3 is TGTGCCAGCTCACCACCGGGTGGGTTCCCCGCCCATTTT. It specifies CASSPPGGFPAHF.

This clonotype was counted a few times. The genes are TRBV3-1 and TRBJ2-1; no firm D call. The V and J ends lost 8 bases and 7 bases respectively, with 9 bases between them. Per germline, CDR1 LGHDT and CDR2 YNNKEL (reference sequence). The CDR3 length is 11 residues. CDR3: CASETTNEQFF. In DNA form, the CDR3 reads TGTGCCAGCGAAACTACTAATGAGCAGTTCTTC.

In its sample, this clonotype was seen a few times. V usage is TRBV20-1 and J usage is TRBJ1-1, with a possible D match to TRBD1 (6 bases). Looked up from germline, CDR1 is DFQATT and CDR2 is SNEGSKA (reference sequence). Trimming removed 1 base at V and 1 base at J, with 10 bases between. There are 14 residues in the CDR3. CDR3 sequence: CSARGAGANTEAFF. CDR3 sequence (DNA): TGCAGTGCTAGAGGTGCAGGGGCGAACACTGAAGCTTTCTTT.